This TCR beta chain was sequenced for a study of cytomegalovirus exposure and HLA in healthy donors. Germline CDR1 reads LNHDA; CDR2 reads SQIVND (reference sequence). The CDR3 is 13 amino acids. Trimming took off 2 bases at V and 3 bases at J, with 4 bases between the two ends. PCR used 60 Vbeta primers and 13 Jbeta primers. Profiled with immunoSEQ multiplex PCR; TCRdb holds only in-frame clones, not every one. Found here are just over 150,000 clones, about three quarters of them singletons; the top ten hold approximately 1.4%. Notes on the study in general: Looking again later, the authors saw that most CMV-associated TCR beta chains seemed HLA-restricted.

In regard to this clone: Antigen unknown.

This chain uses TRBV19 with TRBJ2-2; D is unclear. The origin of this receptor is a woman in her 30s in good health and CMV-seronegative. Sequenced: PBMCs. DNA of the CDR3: TGTGCCAGTAGTATATTAGACACCGGGGAGCTGTTTTTT. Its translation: CASSILDTGELFF. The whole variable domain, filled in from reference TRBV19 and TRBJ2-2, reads DGGITQSPKYLFRKEGQNVTLSCEQNLNHDAMYWYRQDPGQGLRLIYYSQIVNDFQKGDIAEGYSVSREKKESFPLTVTSAQKNPTAFYLCASSILDTGELFFGEGSRLTVL.